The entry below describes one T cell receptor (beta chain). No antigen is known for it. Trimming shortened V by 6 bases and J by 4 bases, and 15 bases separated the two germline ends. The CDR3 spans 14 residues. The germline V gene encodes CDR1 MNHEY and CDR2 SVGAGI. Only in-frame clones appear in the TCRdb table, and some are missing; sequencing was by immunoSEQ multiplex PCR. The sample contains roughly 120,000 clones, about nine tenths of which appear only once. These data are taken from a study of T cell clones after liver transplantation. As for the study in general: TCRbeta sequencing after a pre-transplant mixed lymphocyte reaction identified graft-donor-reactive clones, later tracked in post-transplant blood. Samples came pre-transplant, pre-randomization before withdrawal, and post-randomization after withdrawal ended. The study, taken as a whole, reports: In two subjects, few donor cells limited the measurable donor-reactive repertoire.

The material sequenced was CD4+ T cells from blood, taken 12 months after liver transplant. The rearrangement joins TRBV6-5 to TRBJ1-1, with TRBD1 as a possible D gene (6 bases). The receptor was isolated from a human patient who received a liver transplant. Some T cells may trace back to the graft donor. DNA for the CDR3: TGTGCCAGCAGAATACAGGGCCCCGCCACTGAAGCTTTCTTT. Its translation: CASRIQGPATEAFF.